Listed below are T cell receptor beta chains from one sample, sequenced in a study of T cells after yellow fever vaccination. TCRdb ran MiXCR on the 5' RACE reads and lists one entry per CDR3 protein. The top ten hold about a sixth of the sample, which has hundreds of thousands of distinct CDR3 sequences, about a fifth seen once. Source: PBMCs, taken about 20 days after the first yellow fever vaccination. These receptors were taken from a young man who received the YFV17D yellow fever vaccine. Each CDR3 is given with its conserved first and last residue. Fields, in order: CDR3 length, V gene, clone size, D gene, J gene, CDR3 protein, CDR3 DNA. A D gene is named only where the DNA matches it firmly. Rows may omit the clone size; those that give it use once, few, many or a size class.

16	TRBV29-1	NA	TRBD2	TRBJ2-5	CSVAMQQRGWRETQYF	TGCAGCGTCGCTATGCAACAGCGGGGGTGGCGGGAGACCCAGTACTTC
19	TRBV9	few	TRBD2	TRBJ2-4	CASSATGTRTPHRGNIQYF	TGTGCCAGCAGCGCTACCGGGACTAGAACACCCCACCGTGGGAACATTCAGTACTTC
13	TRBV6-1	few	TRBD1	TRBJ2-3	CATRDRVMDTQYF	TGTGCCACACGGGACAGGGTGATGGATACGCAGTATTTT
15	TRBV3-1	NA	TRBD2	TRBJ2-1	CASSQASGGVHEQFF	TGTGCCAGCAGCCAAGCTAGCGGGGGGGTACATGAGCAGTTCTTC
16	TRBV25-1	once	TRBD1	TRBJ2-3	CASSGTGGLGTDTQYF	TGTGCCAGCAGTGGGACAGGGGGCTTAGGCACAGATACGCAGTATTTT
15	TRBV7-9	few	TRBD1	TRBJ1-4	CASSSRQGASEKLFF	TGTGCCAGCAGCTCAAGACAGGGGGCGAGCGAAAAACTGTTTTTT
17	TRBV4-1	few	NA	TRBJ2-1	CASSQDSAMSSYNEQFF	TGCGCCAGCAGCCAAGATTCGGCGATGAGCTCCTACAATGAGCAGTTCTTC
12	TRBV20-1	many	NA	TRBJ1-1	CSARVRGTEAFF	TGCAGTGCTAGAGTACGAGGAACTGAAGCTTTCTTT
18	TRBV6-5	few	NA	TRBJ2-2	CASSYSRFGVTDTGELFF	TGTGCCAGCAGTTACTCGAGGTTCGGGGTTACGGACACCGGGGAGCTGTTTTTT
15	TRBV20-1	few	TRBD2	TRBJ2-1	CSAGDGGGSYNEQFF	TGCAGTGCCGGGGATGGCGGGGGGAGTTACAATGAGCAGTTCTTC
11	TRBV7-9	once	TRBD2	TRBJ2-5	CASSLDQGGHF	TGTGCCAGCAGCCTCGACCAGGGAGGGCACTTC
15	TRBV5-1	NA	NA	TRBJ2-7	CASSPSAQGPDEQYF	TGCGCCAGCAGCCCCTCGGCCCAGGGCCCCGACGAGCAGTACTTC
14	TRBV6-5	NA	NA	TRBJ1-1	CASSSPNMNTEAFF	TGTGCCAGCAGTTCCCCAAACATGAACACTGAAGCTTTCTTT
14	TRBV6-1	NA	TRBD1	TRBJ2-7	CASSIGTGAYEQYF	TGTGCCAGCAGCATCGGGACAGGGGCCTACGAGCAGTACTTC
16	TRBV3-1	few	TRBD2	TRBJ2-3	CASSSRTSGGHDTQYF	TGTGCCAGCAGCTCGCGGACTAGCGGGGGCCACGATACGCAGTATTTT
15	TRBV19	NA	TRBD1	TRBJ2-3	CASSVPTGWIDTQYF	TGTGCCAGTAGTGTTCCGACAGGGTGGATAGATACGCAGTATTTT
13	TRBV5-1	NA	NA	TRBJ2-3	CASRGLLLNTQYF	TGCGCCAGCAGGGGACTTCTACTAAATACGCAGTATTTT
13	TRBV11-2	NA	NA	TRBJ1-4	CASRGRGREKLFF	TGTGCCAGCAGAGGCCGGGGCCGGGAAAAACTGTTTTTT
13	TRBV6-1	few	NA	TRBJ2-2	CASTSPGVGELFF	TGTGCCAGCACCTCCCCGGGGGTCGGGGAGCTGTTTTTT
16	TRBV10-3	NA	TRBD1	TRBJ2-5	CAIRDSTGGYQETQYF	TGTGCCATCAGGGATTCGACAGGGGGGTACCAAGAGACCCAGTACTTC
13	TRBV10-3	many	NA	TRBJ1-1	CAISEGSLSPAFF	TGTGCCATCAGCGAGGGTTCTCTGTCCCCAGCTTTCTTT
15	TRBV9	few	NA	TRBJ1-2	CASSVAGGPTYGYTF	TGTGCCAGCAGCGTAGCGGGGGGCCCTACCTATGGCTACACCTTC
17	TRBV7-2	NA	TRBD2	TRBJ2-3	CASSFQAGGLGTDTQYF	TGTGCCAGCAGCTTCCAAGCGGGGGGATTGGGCACAGATACGCAGTATTTT
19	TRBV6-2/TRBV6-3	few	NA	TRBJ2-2	CASSYPPGGSGLYTGELFF	TGTGCCAGCAGTTATCCCCCTGGCGGGTCTGGTTTGTACACCGGGGAGCTGTTTTTT
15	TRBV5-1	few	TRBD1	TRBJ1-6	CASSLWDRVSSPLHF	TGCGCCAGCAGCTTGTGGGACAGGGTCAGTTCACCCCTCCACTTT
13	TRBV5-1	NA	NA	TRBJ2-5	CASSPESIETQYF	TGCGCCAGCAGCCCAGAAAGTATAGAGACCCAGTACTTC
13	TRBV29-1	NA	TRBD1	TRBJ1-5	CSVARDRGQPQHF	TGCAGCGTTGCCCGGGACAGGGGACAGCCCCAGCATTTT
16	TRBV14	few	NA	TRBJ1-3	CASSQAGTISGNTIYF	TGTGCCAGCAGCCAAGCGGGGACGATCTCTGGAAACACCATATATTTT
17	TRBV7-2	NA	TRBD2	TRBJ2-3	CASSFPSGGPATHTQYF	TGTGCCAGCAGCTTCCCTAGCGGGGGGCCCGCTACTCATACGCAGTATTTT
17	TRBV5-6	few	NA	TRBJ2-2	CASSPPAGDGRTGELFF	TGTGCCAGCAGCCCACCAGCCGGGGACGGCCGAACCGGGGAGCTGTTTTTT
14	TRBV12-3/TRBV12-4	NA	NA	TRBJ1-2	CASSKRAMGYGYTF	TGTGCCAGCAGTAAAAGAGCCATGGGCTATGGCTACACCTTC
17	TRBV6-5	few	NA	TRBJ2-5	CASSYSLQRGSGETQYF	TGTGCCAGCAGTTACTCCTTGCAAAGGGGATCAGGGGAGACCCAGTACTTC
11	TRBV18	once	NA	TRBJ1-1	CASIQGTEAFF	TGTGCCAGCATTCAGGGGACTGAAGCTTTCTTT
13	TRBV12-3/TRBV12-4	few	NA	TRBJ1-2	CASSLSAINGYTF	TGTGCCAGCAGTTTGTCCGCTATCAATGGCTACACCTTC
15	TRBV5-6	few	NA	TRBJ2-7	CASSLVGSQLYEQYF	TGTGCCAGCAGCTTGGTGGGCAGTCAGCTTTACGAGCAGTACTTC
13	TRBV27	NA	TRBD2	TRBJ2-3	CASRDYKADTQYF	TGTGCCAGCCGGGACTACAAGGCAGATACGCAGTATTTT
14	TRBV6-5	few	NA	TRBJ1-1	CASSKGGMNTEAFF	TGTGCCAGCAGCAAAGGCGGAATGAACACTGAAGCTTTCTTT
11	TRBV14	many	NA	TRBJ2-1	CASSTYNEQFF	TGTGCCAGCAGCACCTACAATGAGCAGTTCTTC
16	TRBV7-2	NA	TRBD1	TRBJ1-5	CASSPGQIRGNQPQHF	TGTGCCAGCAGCCCGGGACAGATCCGAGGGAATCAGCCCCAGCATTTT
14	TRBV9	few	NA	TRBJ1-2	CASSVSAENYGYTF	TGTGCCAGCAGCGTTTCCGCAGAGAATTATGGCTACACCTTC
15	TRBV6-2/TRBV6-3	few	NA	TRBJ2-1	CASSWIERSYNEQFF	TGTGCCAGCAGTTGGATAGAGAGGTCCTACAATGAGCAGTTCTTC
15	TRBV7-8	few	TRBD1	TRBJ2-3	CASSSPTGVTDTQYF	TGTGCCAGCAGCTCCCCGACAGGGGTCACAGATACGCAGTATTTT
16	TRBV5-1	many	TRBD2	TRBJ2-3	CASSKRLAGATDTQYF	TGCGCCAGCAGCAAACGACTAGCGGGGGCTACAGATACGCAGTATTTT
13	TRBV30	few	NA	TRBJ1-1	CAWSKGGNTEAFF	TGTGCCTGGAGCAAGGGCGGGAACACTGAAGCTTTCTTT
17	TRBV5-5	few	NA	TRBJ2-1	CASSPLFVGPTYNEQFF	TGTGCCAGCAGCCCCTTATTTGTGGGGCCGACCTACAATGAGCAGTTCTTC